The next 14 T cell receptor beta chains were all read from a single sample in a study of post-analysis software for immune sequencing data. Study-wide results and limits: The five TRBV segments detected at higher frequency in patients than in controls included TRBV5-6, TRBV5-1 and TRBV20-1.

TCR beta cDNA libraries included unique molecular identifiers. Using its own MiXCR run on the PCR reads, TCRdb lists one record per CDR3 protein. Of fewer than 850,000 distinct CDR3 sequences listed, 40% to 55% are singletons. No antigen has been identified for these receptors. The sequencing sample was made of blood. These TCRs come from a girl under 18 with multiple sclerosis.

This chain joins TRBV5-6 and TRBJ1-2, with 8 bases matching TRBD1. The CDR3 has 15 residues. The trim removed 5 bases at V and 3 bases at J, leaving 9 bases unmatched. Germline lookup yields CDR1 SGHDT and CDR2 YYEEEE. CDR3 bases: TGTGCCAGCAGAAAAGATCCGGACAGGGACTATGGCTACACCTTC. This encodes CASRKDPDRDYGYTF.

Turning to this clonotype: Since the CDR3 does not end with the conserved phenylalanine or tryptophan, this likely comes from a read error. This chain connects TRBV12-3 or TRBV12-4 to TRBJ2-7; 8 nucleotides agree with TRBD2. This CDR3 is built from 14 residues. V dropped 3 bases and J dropped 9; count of bases not matched to a gene: 10. This CDR3 is CASSFGTRAGGQYC. CDR3 in DNA: TGTGCCAGCAGTTTCGGGACTAGGGCCGGAGGGCAGTACTGC.

CDR3 amino acids: CASSGGKDRGFHEQYF. CDR3 coding DNA: TGTGCCAGCAGCGGGGGCAAGGACAGGGGATTCCACGAGCAGTACTTC. The chain employs TRBV7-9 and TRBJ2-4; TRBD1 aligns across 9 bases. The J call may be faulty, since TRBJ2-7 better matches the DNA end. The V gene's germline CDR1 is SEHNR and CDR2 FQNEAQ (reference sequence). There are 16 residues in the CDR3.

This rearrangement joins TRBV10-3 to TRBJ2-1; a possible D gene is TRBD1 (6 bases). In germline, CDR1 is ENHRY, CDR2 SYGVKD. V was trimmed by 4 bases and J by 7 bases, leaving 14 bases between them. The CDR3 consists of 14 residues. CDR3 residues: CAISVEVGGNEQFF. The CDR3 nucleotides are TGTGCCATCAGTGTAGAGGTAGGGGGTAATGAGCAGTTCTTC.

The chain links TRBV29-1 to TRBJ2-7, with TRBD1 matching 9 bases. Germline CDR1 is SQVTM and CDR2 is ANQGSEA. After removal of 5 bases from V and 4 bases from J, the junction contained 9 bases not matched to a gene. This CDR3 has 14 residues. The CDR3 DNA reads as TGCAGCGTTTTTGGACAGGGGACCTCATACGAGCAGTACTTC. This codes for CSVFGQGTSYEQYF.

This chain connects TRBV11-3 to TRBJ2-5; TRBD1 matches 8 bases. Germline CDR1 and CDR2: SGHNT and YENEEA. This CDR3 has 14 residues. V lost 5 bases to trimming and J lost 11 bases; unmatched junction nucleotides: 13. CDR3 DNA sequence: TGTGCCAGCAGCGACAGGGGCGCCCCAGGAGAGCAGTACTTC. Amino acid sequence: CASSDRGAPGEQYF.

This clonotype showed up just a few times. V and J are TRBV20-1 and TRBJ1-5; a possible D gene is TRBD1 (5 bases). The CDR3 spans 15 residues. The V gene's germline CDR1 is DFQATT and CDR2 SNEGSKA (reference sequence). V lost 2 bases and J 2 bases, leaving 13 bases between the germline ends. CDR3 sequence reads: CSARSGAGGNQPQHF. DNA of the CDR3: TGCAGTGCTAGATCCGGGGCGGGGGGCAATCAGCCCCAGCATTTT.

This clonotype occurred many times. This chain links TRBV4-2 with TRBJ2-1, with a weak D call TRBD2 (5 bases). The CDR3 length is 15 residues. Germline V gene data show CDR1 as LGHNA and CDR2 as YNFKEQ. The ends were cut back, 0 bases at V and 5 bases at J, with 11 bases in the middle. The CDR3 protein is CASSQDSVGDNEQFF. The CDR3, as DNA: TGTGCCAGCAGCCAAGATAGCGTTGGGGACAATGAGCAGTTCTTC.

V usage is TRBV4-3 and J usage is TRBJ2-7; 10 bases agree with TRBD2. V dropped 0 bases and J dropped 3; count of bases not matched to a gene: 5. CDR3 length equals 16 residues. Germline loops: CDR1 LGHNA, CDR2 YSLEER. The CDR3 region has the DNA TGCGCCAGCAGCCAAGATTGGGCTAGCGGGAGCTACGAGCAGTACTTC. Protein: CASSQDWASGSYEQYF.

The chain employs TRBV29-1 and TRBJ2-7, with 10 positions matching TRBD2. CDR1 is SQVTM and CDR2 is ANQGSEA in the germline V gene. J lost 0 bases, V lost 4 bases, and 6 bases had no gene match. The CDR3 runs 15 residues. CDR3 protein: CSVGGSSGSSYEQYF. CDR3 DNA: TGCAGCGTTGGAGGTTCTAGCGGGAGCTCCTACGAGCAGTACTTC.

The chain has TRBV20-1 and TRBJ2-2; maybe TRBD2 (5 bases). V lost 6 bases, J lost 2 bases, and 16 bases lay in between. Germline V gene sequence: CDR1 DFQATT, CDR2 SNEGSKA (reference sequence). CDR3 length: 15 amino acids. Written as DNA, the CDR3 is TGCAGTGCCAAGCGACCGGGGAGAAACACCGGGGAGCTGTTTTTT. Translated, it gives CSAKRPGRNTGELFF.

CDR3 sequence reads: CASSLHRAGVRSPLHF. CDR3 coding DNA: TGTGCCAGCAGCTTACACAGGGCCGGGGTTAGATCACCCCTCCACTTT. The chain uses TRBV7-9 and TRBJ1-6; TRBD1 is a possible D gene (6 bases). The germline V gene encodes CDR1 SEHNR and CDR2 FQNEAQ (reference sequence). The V end was cut by 2 bases, the J end by 10 bases, with 18 bases between. This CDR3 contains 16 residues.

The chain has TRBV5-1 and TRBJ2-3; D is undetermined. V was trimmed by 0 bases and J by 6 bases, leaving 8 bases between them. The CDR3 totals 13 residues. Germline CDR1 and CDR2: SGHRS and YFSETQ. CDR3 coding DNA: TGCGCCAGCAGCTTGGAGTATAAGGATACGCAGTATTTT. Residues: CASSLEYKDTQYF.

The V and J genes are TRBV7-3 and TRBJ2-2; no reliable D call. Germline assignment: CDR1 SGHTA and CDR2 FQGTGA. CDR3 length: 16 amino acids. The germline V and J ends were trimmed by 4 bases and 6 bases, with 18 bases remaining between them. The CDR3 region has the DNA TGTGCCAGCAGCTCTAGTAGGCTAGTGCCCCCCGGGGAGCTGTTTTTT. As protein: CASSSSRLVPPGELFF.